What follows are 23 T cell receptor beta chains derived from one specimen sequenced in a study of T cells in tuberculosis. After thawing and overnight rest, PBMC were stained with GMM-loaded CD1B tetramer, viability dye and anti-CD3 for sorting. The lipid loaded on the CD1B tetramers was C32 glucose monomycolate from Rhodococcus equi. Only in-frame clones appear in the TCRdb table, and some are missing; sequencing was by immunoSEQ multiplex PCR. Of roughly 59,000 clones in the sample, around 81% were seen once. Material for sequencing was CD1b-GMM tetramer-negative cells sorted from PBMCs. The receptors come from an adult woman with latent tuberculosis.

The chain is built from TRBV10-2 and TRBJ1-4, with D perhaps TRBD1 (6 bases). This CDR3 region has 14 residues. The germline V gene encodes CDR1 WSHSY and CDR2 SAAADI. V was pared by 6 bases and J by 7 bases, with 15 bases between. The CDR3 nucleotides read TGCGCCAGCAGGGCGGGGGGCCAGGGTGAAAAACTGTTTTTT. It codes for CASRAGGQGEKLFF.

The V and J genes are TRBV5-1 and TRBJ2-2, with D possibly TRBD2 on 6 matching bases. V lost 0 bases to trimming and J lost 1 base, with 13 bases between them. The CDR3 sequence is 17 residues long. Germline CDR1 reads SGHRS; CDR2 reads YFSETQ. CDR3: CASSLGIAARNTGELFF. DNA of the CDR3: TGCGCCAGCAGCTTGGGGATAGCGGCCCGGAACACCGGGGAGCTGTTTTTT.

The rearrangement uses TRBV19 and TRBJ1-1, with D possibly being TRBD1 (6 bases). Trimming left V 10 bases short and J 1 base short, with 22 bases between. CDR3 length equals 16 residues. CDR1 and CDR2 from the germline V gene are LNHDA and SQIVND (reference sequence). CDR3 sequence reads: CATTDGQGPTNTEAFF. CDR3 sequence (DNA): TGTGCCACAACCGACGGTCAGGGGCCCACGAACACTGAAGCTTTCTTT. Using reference TRBV19 and TRBJ1-1 for the parts outside the CDR3, the full variable domain is DGGITQSPKYLFRKEGQNVTLSCEQNLNHDAMYWYRQDPGQGLRLIYYSQIVNDFQKGDIAEGYSVSREKKESFPLTVTSAQKNPTAFYLCATTDGQGPTNTEAFFGQGTRLTVV.

CDR3 in amino acids: CASTPGVADLYGYTF. CDR3 coding DNA: TGTGCCAGCACCCCAGGGGTAGCAGACCTCTATGGCTACACCTTC. The V gene is TRBV9, the J gene TRBJ1-2; tentatively, D is TRBD1 (6 bases). CDR3 length equals 15 residues. Between the trimmed V and J ends, which lost 6 bases and 4 bases, there was a span of 19 bases. Germline assignment: CDR1 SGDLS and CDR2 YYNGEE.

The genes are TRBV4-3 and TRBJ2-1; maybe TRBD1 (6 bases). Trimming stripped 0 bases from V and 12 bases from J, with 21 bases between. The CDR3 has 16 amino acids. The germline V gene has CDR1 LGHNA and CDR2 YSLEER. This chain's CDR3 is CASSQDLQTGQIGQFF. The CDR3 region has the DNA TGCGCCAGCAGCCAAGATCTTCAGACAGGACAAATAGGGCAGTTCTTC.

The chain carries TRBV7-2 and TRBJ2-1; D is ambiguous. The CDR3 contains 12 residues. V was pared by 1 base and J by 7 bases, with 5 bases between. Per the germline V gene, CDR1 is SGHTA and CDR2 is FQGNSA. The DNA for the CDR3 is TGTGCCAGCAGCTTAGAGAGGAATGAGCAGTTCTTC. Residues: CASSLERNEQFF.

The chain carries TRBV27 and TRBJ2-1; TRBD1 agrees at 12 bases. The CDR3 extends over 17 amino acids. Germline V lookup: CDR1 MNHEY, CDR2 SMNVEV (reference sequence). Unmatched junction bases numbered 9, after V lost 1 base and J lost 8 bases. In DNA form, the CDR3 reads TGTGCCAGCAGTTTATATCCCCCGGGACAGGGGGCTTATGAGCAGTTCTTC. Its translation is CASSLYPPGQGAYEQFF.

Only a few counts were recorded for this clone. The chain links TRBV13 to TRBJ2-5, with TRBD2 identical over 10 bases. The CDR3 runs to 18 residues. Trimming took 5 bases from V and 1 from J; bases not matched to a gene: 13. The V gene's germline CDR1 is PRHDT and CDR2 FYEKMQ (reference sequence). The CDR3 here is CASSPGTSVRRTQETQYF. CDR3 DNA sequence: TGTGCCAGCAGCCCGGGGACTAGCGTGAGAAGGACCCAAGAGACCCAGTACTTC.

The gene calls are TRBV6-1 and TRBJ2-3; maybe TRBD2 (6 bases). This CDR3 comprises 15 residues. Germline values: CDR1 MNHNS, CDR2 SASEGT. V was clipped by 6 bases and J by 0 bases, with 13 bases between them. DNA of the CDR3: TGTGCCAGCAGGGGAGCGGGCTCTAGCACAGATACGCAGTATTTT. It is translated as CASRGAGSSTDTQYF.

This chain links TRBV2 with TRBJ2-7; D remains ambiguous. This CDR3 is built from 14 residues. V lost 1 base and J 0 bases, leaving 7 bases between the germline ends. CDR1 is SNHLY and CDR2 is FYNNEI in the germline V gene. CDR3 region: CASSEGRGSYEQYF. The CDR3 DNA sequence: TGTGCCAGCAGTGAAGGGAGAGGCTCCTACGAGCAGTACTTC.

This chain links TRBV5-4 with TRBJ2-1; a possible D gene is TRBD1 (7 bases). The CDR3 is 16 amino acids. V was trimmed by 6 bases and J by 1 base, leaving 17 bases between them. Germline V gene lookup returns CDR1 SGHNT and CDR2 YYREEE (reference sequence). CDR3 loop: CASNGGGLGSYNEQFF. CDR3 bases: TGTGCCAGCAACGGAGGGGGCCTGGGATCCTACAATGAGCAGTTCTTC. The variable domain in full, with the rest retrieved from reference TRBV5-4 and TRBJ2-1, is ETGVTQSPTHLIKTRGQQVTLRCSSQSGHNTVSWYQQALGQGPQFIFQYYREEENGRGNFPPRFSGLQFPNYSSELNVNALELDDSALYLCASNGGGLGSYNEQFFGPGTRLTVL.

This clone was detected only a few times. The chain links TRBV19 to TRBJ1-3, with 7 positions matching TRBD1. Trimming cost V 7 bases and J 0 bases; bases outside gene matches: 6. From germline, CDR1 is LNHDA and CDR2 SQIVND (reference sequence). This CDR3 contains 15 residues. The CDR3 bases are TGTGCCAGTACCCTTGACAGGGCCTCTGGAAACACCATATATTTT. Its translation: CASTLDRASGNTIYF.

The rearrangement uses TRBV5-6 and TRBJ2-1, with 8 bases aligning to TRBD1. Germline V gives CDR1 SGHDT, CDR2 YYEEEE. With 4 bases clipped from V and 9 bases from J, the junction kept 12 bases outside the gene matches. This CDR3 has 15 amino acids. The CDR3 sequence: CASSPNLYRGSEQFF. CDR3 nucleotides: TGTGCCAGCAGCCCGAATTTGTACAGGGGGAGTGAGCAGTTCTTC.

V usage is TRBV7-2 and J usage is TRBJ1-4, with D possibly TRBD1 on 6 matching bases. Germline V gives CDR1 SGHTA, CDR2 FQGNSA. V was pared by 1 base and J by 7 bases, with 13 bases between. The CDR3 is 15 amino acids. This chain's CDR3 is CASSLGGSRGEKLFF. For the CDR3, the DNA is TGTGCCAGCAGCTTAGGCGGTAGCAGGGGTGAAAAACTGTTTTTT. The complete variable domain, with remaining parts taken from reference TRBV7-2 and TRBJ1-4, reads GAGVSQSPSNKVTEKGKDVELRCDPISGHTALYWYRQSLGQGLEFLIYFQGNSAPDKSGLPSDRFSAERTGGSVSTLTIQRTQQEDSAVYLCASSLGGSRGEKLFFGSGTQLSVL.

The chain is built from TRBV5-1 and TRBJ2-7; TRBD1 aligns across 7 bases. CDR3 length: 15 residues. V was pared by 0 bases and J by 0 bases, with 3 bases of the junction left unmatched. Germline assignment: CDR1 SGHRS and CDR2 YFSETQ. In DNA form, the CDR3 reads TGCGCCAGCAGCTTGGGGCCAGGGGGCTCCTACGAGCAGTACTTC. It encodes CASSLGPGGSYEQYF.

The chain recombines TRBV30 with TRBJ1-4; D is unclear. The V gene lost 6 bases and the J gene lost 4 bases, with 6 bases spanning the gap. The CDR3 runs to 11 residues. The V gene's germline CDR1 is GTSNPN and CDR2 SVGIG (reference sequence). CDR3 sequence (DNA): TGTGCCTGCCCCTATAATGAAAAACTGTTTTTT. Its translation: CACPYNEKLFF.

The rearrangement uses TRBV7-9 and TRBJ2-7; weak D call: TRBD2 (5 bases). Trimming took 3 bases from V and 5 from J, leaving 5 bases between them. The CDR3 consists of 11 residues. CDR1 is SEHNR and CDR2 is FQNEAQ in the germline V gene (reference sequence). This CDR3 is CASSFGDEQYF. For the CDR3, the DNA is TGTGCCAGCAGCTTCGGGGACGAGCAGTACTTC.

This clone was observed a single time. V usage is TRBV5-1 and J usage is TRBJ1-1; 8 bases agree with TRBD1. This CDR3 is built from 14 residues. In germline, CDR1 is SGHRS, CDR2 YFSETQ. Germline trimming cut 7 bases from V and 1 base from J; bases unmatched to any gene: 6. The CDR3 DNA sequence: TGCGCCAGCGGCCAGGGGGCTCAGAACACTGAAGCTTTCTTT. It yields the protein CASGQGAQNTEAFF.

In this sample, this clone turned up a few times. V gene TRBV18 combines with J gene TRBJ2-2, with D possibly being TRBD2 (5 bases). Germline V gives CDR1 KGHSH, CDR2 LQKENI. This CDR3 spans 12 amino acids. Trimming pared 6 bases from V and 7 bases from J, leaving 9 bases between. CDR3 protein: CASSPRGGELFF. The CDR3 DNA sequence: TGTGCCAGCTCCCCCCGGGGCGGGGAGCTGTTTTTT. Full variable domain (missing parts from reference TRBV18 and TRBJ2-2): NAGVMQNPRHLVRRRGQEARLRCSPMKGHSHVYWYRQLPEEGLKFMVYLQKENIIDESGMPKERFSAEFPKEGPSILRIQQVVRGDSAAYFCASSPRGGELFFGEGSRLTVL.

This rearrangement joins TRBV19 to TRBJ2-7; 8 nucleotides align to TRBD2. Germline CDR1 and CDR2: LNHDA and SQIVND (reference sequence). J was trimmed by 7 bases and V by 3 bases; bases with no gene match: 11. The CDR3 covers 15 residues. In DNA form, the CDR3 reads TGTGCCAGTAGTATGGGTAAAGCGGGAGTCGGGGAGCAGTACTTC. The encoded protein is CASSMGKAGVGEQYF. The entire variable domain, with the rest obtained from reference TRBV19 and TRBJ2-7, is as follows: DGGITQSPKYLFRKEGQNVTLSCEQNLNHDAMYWYRQDPGQGLRLIYYSQIVNDFQKGDIAEGYSVSREKKESFPLTVTSAQKNPTAFYLCASSMGKAGVGEQYFGPGTRLTVT.

This chain connects TRBV6-1 to TRBJ1-3; 9 positions match TRBD1. V was pared by 4 bases and J by 2 bases, with 3 bases of the junction left unmatched. This CDR3 spans 15 amino acids. Germline V gene sequence: CDR1 MNHNS, CDR2 SASEGT. Here the CDR3 reads CASSAWTGAGNTIYF. Written as DNA, the CDR3 is TGTGCCAGCAGTGCCTGGACAGGGGCTGGAAACACCATATATTTT.

The chain combines TRBV27 with TRBJ2-2; tentative D call: TRBD1 (5 bases). The CDR3 consists of 15 residues. The V gene's germline CDR1 is MNHEY and CDR2 SMNVEV (reference sequence). Trimming stripped 0 bases from V and 4 bases from J, with 9 bases between. The DNA for the CDR3 is TGTGCCAGCAGTTTATCGGACACTTTCACCGGGGAGCTGTTTTTT. Translating it yields CASSLSDTFTGELFF.

The chain recombines TRBV14 with TRBJ2-7, with 11 nucleotides matching TRBD2. The V segment lost 5 bases and the J segment 7 bases; nucleotides outside the gene matches: 7. The length of the CDR3 is 14 residues. Germline loops: CDR1 SGHDN, CDR2 FVKESK. In DNA form, the CDR3 reads TGTGCCAGCAGCGTACTAGCGGGAGTAGGGGAGCAGTACTTC. It translates to CASSVLAGVGEQYF.